This T cell receptor beta chain was found in a study of T cell responses to AZD1222 COVID-19 vaccine. General study results and limits: In a largely white British group with more females than males, clonal diversity was possibly underestimated.

The CDR3 has 16 amino acids. Looked up from germline, CDR1 is MNHEY and CDR2 is SVGAGI. The V gene lost 4 bases and the J gene lost 2 bases, with 17 bases spanning the gap. Sequencing was performed with immunoSEQ multiplex PCR; in TCRdb, only in-frame clones are kept and a portion is missing. Of roughly 66,000 clones listed, over 80% are singletons. Concerning this clone: Its antigen remains unknown.

The chain links TRBV6-5 to TRBJ2-5, with D perhaps matching TRBD2 (8 bases). This TCR was recovered from an adult in good health. The sequences come from peripheral blood, collected on day 0 of AZD1222 vaccination. The CDR3 DNA sequence: TGTGCCAGCAGTTTGGACAGGCGGGGGGCTCAAGAGACCCAGTACTTC. Translated, it gives CASSLDRRGAQETQYF.